Given below is one T cell receptor beta chain in context. Its antigen is currently unknown. Trimming cost V 1 base and J 0 bases, with 10 bases left between them. CDR1 is SGHTA and CDR2 is FQGNSA in the germline V gene. The CDR3 is 16 amino acids. Treatment denoted: 15 to 20 received Ad26.COV2.S at low or high dose, single or two shots; about five received placebo; per-sample allocation not given. Samples came from day 63 after the first vaccine or placebo injection. Data came from immunoSEQ multiplex PCR; TCRdb stores just in-frame clones and leaves some out. The data show about 350,000 clones, with around 83% seen just once and less than 4% held by the top ten. The data are from a study of Ad26.COV2.S vaccination and SARS-CoV-2 variants. Background on the study: The Ad26.COV2.S arm of the COV1001 trial was where the donor was placed. The study gave Ad26.COV2.S intramuscularly, once or twice 56 days apart. Study observations and caveats: Responses of T cells in total may have been underestimated by the TCR breadth and depth analyses. People who got the vaccine or the placebo had similar non-spike TCR breadth.

This sequence joins TRBV7-2 and TRBJ1-5; no firm D call. The material was peripheral blood, obtained in a trial of Ad26.COV2.S vaccine versus placebo. The sequence came from a person aged 18-60 years who received the Ad26.COV2.S COVID-19 vaccine or a placebo. In DNA form, the CDR3 reads TGTGCCAGCAGCTTAGTAACGGATTATAGCAATCAGCCCCAGCATTTT. It translates to CASSLVTDYSNQPQHF. Full variable domain (rest looked up from reference TRBV7-2 and TRBJ1-5): GAGVSQSPSNKVTEKGKDVELRCDPISGHTALYWYRQSLGQGLEFLIYFQGNSAPDKSGLPSDRFSAERTGGSVSTLTIQRTQQEDSAVYLCASSLVTDYSNQPQHFGDGTRLSIL.